The 32 T cell receptor beta chains presented below share a single source sample, sequenced in a study of T-cell memory formation after mild COVID-19. Each CDR3 protein gets one entry after TCRdb re-called the 5' RACE reads with MiXCR. The sample carries roughly 300,000 distinct CDR3 sequences, roughly an eighth recorded once. The specimen sequenced was PBMCs or a T cell subset sorted from them (not recorded which). The source is a man younger than 30 who had mild COVID-19 (a few samples of this study predate the infection). Cell type and time point are not known.

This clonotype came up a few times. The chain has TRBV2 and TRBJ2-1, with unresolved D. The V and J ends lost 4 bases and 5 bases respectively, with 9 bases between them. The CDR3 extends over 13 amino acids. Germline CDR1 is SNHLY and CDR2 is FYNNEI. The CDR3 is CASSGGLDNEQFF. CDR3 in DNA: TGTGCCAGCAGTGGGGGTCTCGACAATGAGCAGTTCTTC.

The V and J genes are TRBV3-1 and TRBJ1-1, with 8 bases matching TRBD1. From germline, CDR1 is LGHDT and CDR2 YNNKEL (reference sequence). The CDR3 has 13 residues. With V trimmed by 3 bases and J by 5 bases, 2 bases remained unmatched. The CDR3 here is CASSQRDRTEAFF. In nucleotides, the CDR3 is TGTGCCAGCAGCCAGAGGGACAGGACTGAAGCTTTCTTT.

In this sample, this clonotype turned up many times. The CDR3 DNA follows: TGTGCCACCAGTGATGGGGTGGCTGAAGCTTTCTTT. Protein: CATSDGVAEAFF. The chain has TRBV24-1 and TRBJ1-1; no reliable D call. The CDR3 is made up of 12 amino acids. Trimming removed 3 bases from V and 6 bases from J, with 7 bases in between. Germline V gene data show CDR1 as KGHDR and CDR2 as SFDVKD.

At least ten counts were recorded for this clonotype. The rearrangement joins TRBV4-1 to TRBJ1-5; D unclear. Trimming took off 3 bases at V and 0 bases at J, with 9 bases between the two ends. Germline V gene sequence: CDR1 MGHRA, CDR2 YSYEKL. CDR3 length: 15 residues. CDR3 nucleotides: TGCGCCAGCAGCCAGAGACACGTTAGCAATCAGCCCCAGCATTTT. This encodes CASSQRHVSNQPQHF.

The rearrangement links TRBV7-9 to TRBJ2-7, with 8 bases lining up with TRBD1. J gave up 4 bases and V 5 bases, and 4 bases lay outside the gene matches. Germline lookup yields CDR1 SEHNR and CDR2 FQNEAQ (reference sequence). The CDR3 runs to 13 residues. CDR3 bases: TGTGCCAGCAGCACGACAGGGGATTACGAGCAGTACGTC. This gives the protein CASSTTGDYEQYV.

This clonotype was seen ten or more times. The chain is built from TRBV6-2 or TRBV6-3 and TRBJ1-1, with D unclear. V was shortened by 7 bases and J by 5 bases, with 14 bases between the two germline ends. CDR1 MNHEY and CDR2 SVGEGT come from the germline V gene. The CDR3 length is 13 residues. The CDR3 sequence is CASTSGLGTEAFF. CDR3 DNA: TGTGCCAGCACCTCCGGACTCGGAACTGAAGCTTTCTTT.

The chain combines TRBV5-5 with TRBJ1-6, with 10 nucleotides matching TRBD1. The germline CDR1 and CDR2 sequences are SGHKS and YYEKEE (reference sequence). After removal of 3 bases from V and 5 bases from J, the junction contained 2 bases not matched to a gene. This CDR3 is 15 amino acids long. This CDR3 is CASSWGTGDNSPLHF. For the CDR3, the DNA is TGTGCCAGCAGCTGGGGGACAGGGGATAATTCACCCCTCCACTTT.

This chain links TRBV6-6 with TRBJ1-3; D might be TRBD1 (5 bases). The CDR3 has 14 residues. V was shortened by 0 bases and J by 9 bases, with 12 bases between the two germline ends. Germline V gene data show CDR1 as MNHNY and CDR2 as SVGAGI (reference sequence). The CDR3 nucleotides are TGTGCCAGCAGTTACTCGGGCCAGGGAGTCACCATATATTTT. Translating it yields CASSYSGQGVTIYF.

In this sample, this clonotype turned up a few times. The chain has TRBV20-1 and TRBJ2-5, with 11 bases fitting TRBD2. Germline trimming cut 1 base from V and 11 bases from J; bases unmatched to any gene: 6. CDR3 length: 13 residues. CDR1 DFQATT and CDR2 SNEGSKA come from the germline V gene (reference sequence). The CDR3 spells CSARVSGGALQYF. The CDR3 bases are TGCAGTGCTAGAGTTAGCGGGGGGGCCCTACAGTACTTC.

This chain joins TRBV20-1 and TRBJ1-4; no clear D gene. The CDR3 length is 12 residues. The V end was cut by 3 bases, the J end by 2 bases, with 4 bases between. Germline values: CDR1 DFQATT, CDR2 SNEGSKA (reference sequence). The CDR3 sequence is CSASRTNEKLFF. CDR3 DNA sequence: TGCAGTGCTAGCAGGACTAATGAAAAACTGTTTTTT.

This clonotype occurred a few times. The chain uses TRBV11-2 and TRBJ1-6; D not resolved. Per germline, CDR1 SGHAT and CDR2 FQNNGV. The CDR3 consists of 12 residues. The V gene lost 3 bases and the J gene lost 10 bases, with 7 bases spanning the gap. CDR3 nucleotide sequence: TGTGCCAGCAGCTTCTCCCGGTCACCCCTCCACTTT. Translated, it gives CASSFSRSPLHF.

The sample holds a few counts of this clonotype. V usage is TRBV24-1 and J usage is TRBJ2-7; tentative D call: TRBD2 (5 bases). Germline V lookup: CDR1 KGHDR, CDR2 SFDVKD. Trimming left V 5 bases short and J 3 bases short, with 16 bases between. The CDR3 has 15 amino acids. CDR3 region: CATSVRLADYYEQYF. CDR3 nucleotides: TGTGCCACCAGTGTTCGGCTTGCAGACTACTACGAGCAGTACTTC.

The chain carries TRBV4-1 and TRBJ2-1, with TRBD2 matching 10 bases. Per the germline V gene, CDR1 is MGHRA and CDR2 is YSYEKL. The CDR3 spans 19 residues. J lost 7 bases, V lost 0 bases, and 15 bases had no gene match. The CDR3 loop is CASSQDWVGLAGGLNEQFF. CDR3 DNA sequence: TGCGCCAGCAGCCAAGATTGGGTAGGATTAGCGGGGGGACTGAATGAGCAGTTCTTC.

This clonotype was seen more than once but under ten times. This rearrangement joins TRBV19 to TRBJ1-2, with 7 nucleotides matching TRBD1. The CDR3 runs to 15 residues. Trimming at V came to 9 bases and at J to 2 bases, leaving 12 bases not matched to a gene. The germline CDR1 and CDR2 sequences are LNHDA and SQIVND (reference sequence). This chain's CDR3 is CASNSLTGMNYGYTF. CDR3 DNA sequence: TGTGCCAGCAACTCTTTGACAGGGATGAACTATGGCTACACCTTC. Complete variable domain (other parts from reference TRBV19 and TRBJ1-2): DGGITQSPKYLFRKEGQNVTLSCEQNLNHDAMYWYRQDPGQGLRLIYYSQIVNDFQKGDIAEGYSVSREKKESFPLTVTSAQKNPTAFYLCASNSLTGMNYGYTFGSGTRLTVV.

V is TRBV28 and J is TRBJ1-1; D unresolved. Trimming shortened V by 7 bases and J by 7 bases, and 7 bases separated the two germline ends. The CDR3 has 10 amino acids. From germline, CDR1 is MDHEN and CDR2 SYDVKM. The CDR3 here is CASKRLEAFF. In DNA form, the CDR3 reads TGTGCCAGCAAGAGGCTTGAAGCTTTCTTT. The whole variable domain, filled in from reference TRBV28 and TRBJ1-1, reads DVKVTQSSRYLVKRTGEKVFLECVQDMDHENMFWYRQDPGLGLRLIYFSYDVKMKEKGDIPEGYSVSREKKERFSLILESASTNQTSMYLCASKRLEAFFGQGTRLTVV.

In this sample, this clonotype turned up a few times. This chain joins TRBV6-5 and TRBJ2-1; a possible D gene is TRBD2 (7 bases). The CDR3 extends over 17 amino acids. The V end lost 5 bases, the J end lost 13 bases, and 30 bases lay between the germline ends. The germline CDR1 and CDR2 sequences are MNHEY and SVGAGI. CDR3 amino acids: CASSHGWRGRGWVSQFF. CDR3 in DNA: TGTGCCAGCAGTCACGGCTGGCGGGGGAGGGGGTGGGTTTCTCAGTTCTTC.

This clonotype was observed many times. The chain is built from TRBV20-1 and TRBJ2-2; no firm D call. Trimming left V 5 bases short and J 0 bases short, with 10 bases between. There are 14 residues in the CDR3. Germline values: CDR1 DFQATT, CDR2 SNEGSKA (reference sequence). The CDR3, as DNA: TGCAGTGCTGCATCAGGCGCGAACACCGGGGAGCTGTTTTTT. This codes for CSAASGANTGELFF.

This clonotype appeared a few times. The rearrangement links TRBV24-1 to TRBJ2-3; D not resolved. CDR1 is KGHDR, CDR2 SFDVKD, per germline. This CDR3 spans 13 amino acids. V was clipped by 7 bases and J by 2 bases, with 9 bases between them. CDR3 nucleotides: TGTGCCACCAGAGGGCGGATCACAGATACGCAGTATTTT. Protein: CATRGRITDTQYF.

The rearrangement uses TRBV7-2 and TRBJ2-3, with D maybe TRBD2 (5 bases). Looked up from germline, CDR1 is SGHTA and CDR2 is FQGNSA. The length of the CDR3 is 13 residues. V was shortened by 1 base and J by 3 bases, with 5 bases between the two germline ends. The CDR3 protein is CASSLERTDTQYF. The CDR3 DNA follows: TGTGCCAGCAGCTTAGAGCGGACAGATACGCAGTATTTT.

This chain links TRBV12-3 or TRBV12-4 with TRBJ2-7; 10 bases are a match to TRBD1. The CDR3 runs to 18 residues. J was trimmed by 0 bases and V by 5 bases; bases with no gene match: 13. For the CDR3, the DNA is TGTGCCAGCAGTGGCGCCGGGACAGGGGAGTGGGGCTCCTACGAGCAGTACGTC. Amino acids: CASSGAGTGEWGSYEQYV.

The gene calls are TRBV20-1 and TRBJ1-5; D uncertain. CDR1 and CDR2 (germline): DFQATT, SNEGSKA (reference sequence). V lost 6 bases and J 5 bases, leaving 11 bases between the germline ends. This CDR3 spans 12 amino acids. The CDR3, as DNA: TGCAGTGCAGGTGGGAAGGATCAGCCCCAGCATTTT. Encoded protein: CSAGGKDQPQHF.

This clonotype occurred a few times. The genes are TRBV10-2 and TRBJ2-7; D ambiguous. CDR1 WSHSY and CDR2 SAAADI come from the germline V gene. CDR3 length: 12 residues. The V end was cut by 7 bases, the J end by 7 bases, with 14 bases between. CDR3 nucleotide sequence: TGCGCCAGCATGCCGACCGCTTTGGAGCAGTACTTC. Its protein product is CASMPTALEQYF.

This sequence joins TRBV15 and TRBJ2-7, with 7 nucleotides matching TRBD1. This CDR3 has 14 residues. Germline assignment: CDR1 LNHNV and CDR2 YYDKDF (reference sequence). Losses at the gene ends were 0 bases for V and 10 bases for J; bases not matched to a gene: 9. The CDR3 spells CATSRDLTGPPQYF. CDR3 sequence (DNA): TGTGCCACCAGCAGAGATCTGACAGGGCCTCCTCAGTACTTC. Combining the CDR3 with reference TRBV15 and TRBJ2-7 gives the whole variable domain DAMVIQNPRYQVTQFGKPVTLSCSQTLNHNVMYWYQQKSSQAPKLLFHYYDKDFNNEADTPDNFQSRRPNTSFCFLDIRSPGLGDTAMYLCATSRDLTGPPQYFGPGTRLTVT.

This clonotype has more than one count but fewer than ten. The chain combines TRBV5-8 with TRBJ2-4; TRBD1 might be the D (6 bases). Trimming pared 4 bases from V and 0 bases from J, leaving 11 bases between. Germline V gene sequence: CDR1 SGHTS, CDR2 YDEGEE. The CDR3 is 15 residues long. The CDR3 loop reads CASSHQGLAKNIQYF. CDR3 sequence (DNA): TGTGCCAGCAGCCATCAGGGGTTAGCCAAAAACATTCAGTACTTC.

The rearrangement uses TRBV20-1 and TRBJ1-2, with D hard to call. The CDR3 is 16 amino acids. Germline V lookup: CDR1 DFQATT, CDR2 SNEGSKA (reference sequence). The V gene lost 0 bases and the J gene lost 1 base, with 15 bases spanning the gap. CDR3 region: CSARDPRLPFNYGYTF. CDR3 sequence (DNA): TGCAGTGCTAGAGATCCAAGGCTGCCTTTTAACTATGGCTACACCTTC.

This clonotype has a handful of counts. The chain recombines TRBV7-9 with TRBJ2-7, with D possibly being TRBD2 (5 bases). CDR1 is SEHNR, CDR2 FQNEAQ, per germline (reference sequence). This CDR3 comprises 14 residues. Trimming took off 1 base at V and 0 bases at J, with 7 bases between the two ends. The DNA of the CDR3 is TGTGCCAGCAGCTTAGTGGGGAGCTCCTACGAGCAGTACGTC. As protein: CASSLVGSSYEQYV.

The chain combines TRBV20-1 with TRBJ1-1, with TRBD1 matching 7 bases. J gave up 4 bases and V 1 base, and 3 bases lay outside the gene matches. The CDR3 loop spans 13 amino acids. Per germline, CDR1 DFQATT and CDR2 SNEGSKA (reference sequence). The CDR3, as DNA: TGCAGTGCTAGAGCCCAGGGGGGCACTGAAGCTTTCTTT. This gives the protein CSARAQGGTEAFF.

The table lists this clonotype with a few counts. The CDR3 bases are TGTGCCAGCAGCCAGGCTGGTTTGGGGGACAGGGAGAAAAACATTCAGTACTTC. Translation: CASSQAGLGDREKNIQYF. The rearrangement uses TRBV28 and TRBJ2-4; 9 bases map to TRBD1. The junction had 16 bases not matched to a gene; V was cut back by 6 bases and J by 4 bases. Germline CDR1 is MDHEN and CDR2 is SYDVKM. CDR3 length: 18 amino acids.

The chain recombines TRBV30 with TRBJ1-3; D remains unclear. Germline CDR1 reads GTSNPN; CDR2 reads SVGIG (reference sequence). The CDR3 loop spans 11 amino acids. Trimming left V 0 bases short and J 14 bases short, with 11 bases between. The CDR3 loop reads CAWSVGDSVYF. The DNA of the CDR3 is TGTGCCTGGAGTGTCGGAGACTCCGTATATTTT.

This chain joins TRBV6-5 and TRBJ2-7; 8 nucleotides agree with TRBD1. The germline gives CDR1 MNHEY, CDR2 SVGAGI. Losses at the gene ends were 2 bases for V and 5 bases for J; bases not matched to a gene: 5. The CDR3 runs to 14 residues. The CDR3 bases are TGTGCCAGCAGTTACCTACAGGGGGTCCACGAGCAGTACGTC. Its translation: CASSYLQGVHEQYV.

This clonotype was observed at least ten times. The rearrangement links TRBV9 to TRBJ2-1; 10 bases map to TRBD2. J gave up 6 bases and V 0 bases, and 3 bases lay outside the gene matches. The germline V gene encodes CDR1 SGDLS and CDR2 YYNGEE. The CDR3 has 15 amino acids. CDR3 sequence (DNA): TGTGCCAGCAGCGTAGCTAGCGGGGGCCTCAATGAGCAGTTCTTC. It encodes CASSVASGGLNEQFF.

This clonotype turned up a few times. The chain uses TRBV7-6 and TRBJ2-5; tentative D call: TRBD2 (5 bases). In germline, CDR1 is SGHVS, CDR2 FNYEAQ. Trimming removed 5 bases from V and 2 bases from J, with 18 bases in between. The CDR3 has 16 residues. CDR3 protein: CASSGVPDLLQETQYF. The CDR3 bases are TGTGCCAGCAGCGGCGTTCCGGACTTGCTACAAGAGACCCAGTACTTC.